This T cell receptor (beta chain) stems from a study of T cell changes during pregnancy in multiple sclerosis. J lost 8 bases, V lost 6 bases, and 12 bases had no gene match. From germline, CDR1 is LGHNA and CDR2 YNFKEQ. This CDR3 is 14 amino acids long. The method was immunoSEQ multiplex PCR; TCRdb's version includes in-frame clones alone and lacks a portion of them. The repertoire holds around 50,000 clones, with just over 90% as singletons. The sequencing used CD8+ T cells from peripheral blood mononuclear cells, collected in the second trimester of pregnancy. The sequence was collected from a female donor with multiple sclerosis, enrolled in a pregnancy study. This chain uses TRBV4-2 with TRBJ1-2; 7 positions match TRBD1. DNA of the CDR3: TGTGCCAGCAGTTCCTCGACAGGGCAGTGGGGCTACACCTTC. Protein product: CASSSSTGQWGYTF.